This TCR beta chain originates from a study of blood T cells in healthy people across ages. Whole-study findings and limits: The authors considered diversity estimates from one million T cells to be underestimates. The unsorted PBMCs prevented any conclusive comparison of naive versus antigen-experienced cells.

All donors came from Russia, were Caucasian and healthy, and spanned ages roughly 6 to 95. The authors drew around 11 milliliters of peripheral blood from each donor. Regarding this clonotype: What it recognizes is unknown.

The use of a sample-barcoded 5' primer and a J-beta primer mix characterized a second PCR of roughly 6 to 11 cycles. TCRdb analysed the 5' RACE reads with MiXCR anew, one entry per CDR3 protein. The sample lists over 1.5 million distinct CDR3 sequences; around 48% were seen once. The sequence came from a woman aged 40 to 55 in good health. Material for sequencing was blood.

CDR3 sequence reads: CASSWGLAEDSDTQYF. Here the CDR3 DNA reads TGTGCCAGCAGCTGGGGACTAGCAGAAGACTCAGATACGCAGTATTTT. V is TRBV7-2 and J is TRBJ2-3; TRBD2 matches at 9 bases. This CDR3 comprises 16 residues. Per germline, CDR1 SGHTA and CDR2 FQGNSA. After removal of 4 bases from V and 4 bases from J, the junction contained 9 bases not matched to a gene.